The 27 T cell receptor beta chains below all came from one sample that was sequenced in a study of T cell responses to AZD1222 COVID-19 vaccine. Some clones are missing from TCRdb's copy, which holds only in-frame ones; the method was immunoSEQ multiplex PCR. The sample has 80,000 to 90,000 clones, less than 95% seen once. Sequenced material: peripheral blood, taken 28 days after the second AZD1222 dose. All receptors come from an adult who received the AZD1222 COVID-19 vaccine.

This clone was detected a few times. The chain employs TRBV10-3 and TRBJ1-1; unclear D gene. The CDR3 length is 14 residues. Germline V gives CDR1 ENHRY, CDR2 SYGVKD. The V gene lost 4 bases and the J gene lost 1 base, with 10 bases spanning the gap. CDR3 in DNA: TGTGCCATCAGTGTGGGCGGGAGGAACACTGAAGCTTTCTTT. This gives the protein CAISVGGRNTEAFF.

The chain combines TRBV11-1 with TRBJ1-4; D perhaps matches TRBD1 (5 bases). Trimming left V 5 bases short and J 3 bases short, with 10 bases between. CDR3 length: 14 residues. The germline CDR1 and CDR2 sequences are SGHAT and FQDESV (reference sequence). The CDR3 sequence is CASSRGKPNEKLFF. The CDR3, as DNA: TGTGCCAGCAGCCGGGGGAAACCTAATGAAAAACTGTTTTTT. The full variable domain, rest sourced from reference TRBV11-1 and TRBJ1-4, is EAEVAQSPRYKITEKSQAVAFWCDPISGHATLYWYRQILGQGPELLVQFQDESVVDDSQLPKDRFSAERLKGVDSTLKIQPAELGDSAMYLCASSRGKPNEKLFFGSGTQLSVL.

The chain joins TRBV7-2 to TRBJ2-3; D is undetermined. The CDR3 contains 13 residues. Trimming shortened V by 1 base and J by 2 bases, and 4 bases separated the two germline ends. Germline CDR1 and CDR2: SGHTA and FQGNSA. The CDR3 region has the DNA TGTGCCAGCAGCTTAGGATCCACAGATACGCAGTATTTT. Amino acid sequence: CASSLGSTDTQYF.

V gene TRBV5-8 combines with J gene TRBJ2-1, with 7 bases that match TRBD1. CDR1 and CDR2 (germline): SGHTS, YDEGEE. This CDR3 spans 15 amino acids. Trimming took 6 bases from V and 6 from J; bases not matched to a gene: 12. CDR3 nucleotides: TGTGCCAGCACTTCCCGGGGACAGCTGTTCAATGAGCAGTTCTTC. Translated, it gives CASTSRGQLFNEQFF. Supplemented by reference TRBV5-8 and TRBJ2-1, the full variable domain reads EAGVTQSPTHLIKTRGQQATLRCSPISGHTSVYWYQQALGLGLQFLLWYDEGEERNRGNFPPRFSGRQFPNYSSELNVNALELEDSALYLCASTSRGQLFNEQFFGPGTRLTVL.

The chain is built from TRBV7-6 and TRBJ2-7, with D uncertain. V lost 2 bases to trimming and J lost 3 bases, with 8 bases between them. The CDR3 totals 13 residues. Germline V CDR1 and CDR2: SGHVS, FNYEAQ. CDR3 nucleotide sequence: TGTGCCAGCAGCTTATCAGAAGACTACGAGCAGTACTTC. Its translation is CASSLSEDYEQYF. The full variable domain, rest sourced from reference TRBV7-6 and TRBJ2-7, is GAGVSQSPRYKVTKRGQDVALRCDPISGHVSLYWYRQALGQGPEFLTYFNYEAQQDKSGLPNDRFSAERPEGSISTLTIQRTEQRDSAMYRCASSLSEDYEQYFGPGTRLTVT.

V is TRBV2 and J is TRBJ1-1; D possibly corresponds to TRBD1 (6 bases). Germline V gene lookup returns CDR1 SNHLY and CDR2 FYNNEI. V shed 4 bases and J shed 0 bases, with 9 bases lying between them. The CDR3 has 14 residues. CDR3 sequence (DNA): TGTGCCAGCAGTGTAAGGGGGTTGAACACTGAAGCTTTCTTT. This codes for CASSVRGLNTEAFF.

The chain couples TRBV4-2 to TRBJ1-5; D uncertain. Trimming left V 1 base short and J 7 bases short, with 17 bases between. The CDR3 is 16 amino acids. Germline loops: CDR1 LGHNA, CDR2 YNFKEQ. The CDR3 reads CASSQVVTVSTQPQHF. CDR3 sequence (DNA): TGTGCCAGCAGCCAAGTTGTAACAGTGTCGACCCAGCCCCAGCATTTT.

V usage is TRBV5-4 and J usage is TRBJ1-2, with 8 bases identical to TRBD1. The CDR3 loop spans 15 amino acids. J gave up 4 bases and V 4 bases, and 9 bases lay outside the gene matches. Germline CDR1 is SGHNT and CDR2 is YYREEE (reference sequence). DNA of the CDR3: TGTGCCAGCAGCACTCGGACAGGGTTTGGCTATGGCTACACCTTC. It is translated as CASSTRTGFGYGYTF.

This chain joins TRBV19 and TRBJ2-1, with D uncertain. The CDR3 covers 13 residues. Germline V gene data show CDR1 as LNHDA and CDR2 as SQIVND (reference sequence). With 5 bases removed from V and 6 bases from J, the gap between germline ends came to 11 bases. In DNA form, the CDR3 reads TGTGCCAGTAGTGTAACAGTAAGCAATGAGCAGTTCTTC. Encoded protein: CASSVTVSNEQFF.

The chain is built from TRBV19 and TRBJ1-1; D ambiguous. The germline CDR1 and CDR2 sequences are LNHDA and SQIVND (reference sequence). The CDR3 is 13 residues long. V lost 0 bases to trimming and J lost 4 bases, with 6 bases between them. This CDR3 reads CASSIDHSTEAFF. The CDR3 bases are TGTGCCAGTAGTATAGATCATAGCACTGAAGCTTTCTTT.

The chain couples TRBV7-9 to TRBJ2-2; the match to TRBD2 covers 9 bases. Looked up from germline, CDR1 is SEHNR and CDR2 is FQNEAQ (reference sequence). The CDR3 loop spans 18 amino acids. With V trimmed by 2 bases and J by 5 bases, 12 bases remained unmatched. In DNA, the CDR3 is TGTGCCAGCAGCTTACCAAGCGGGGGGTCCGACCGTACCGGGGAGCTGTTTTTT. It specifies CASSLPSGGSDRTGELFF.

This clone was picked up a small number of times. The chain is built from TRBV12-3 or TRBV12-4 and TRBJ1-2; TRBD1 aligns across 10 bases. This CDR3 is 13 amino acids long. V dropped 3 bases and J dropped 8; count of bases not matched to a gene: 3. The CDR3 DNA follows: TGTGCCAGCAGTTTGGGACAGGGGTACGGCTACACCTTC. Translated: CASSLGQGYGYTF.

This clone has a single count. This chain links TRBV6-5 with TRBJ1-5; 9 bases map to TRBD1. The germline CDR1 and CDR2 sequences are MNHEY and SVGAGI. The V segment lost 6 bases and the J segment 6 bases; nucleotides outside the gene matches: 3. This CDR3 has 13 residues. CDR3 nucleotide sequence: TGTGCCAGCAGGGGACAGGGATCTCAGCCCCAGCATTTT. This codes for CASRGQGSQPQHF.

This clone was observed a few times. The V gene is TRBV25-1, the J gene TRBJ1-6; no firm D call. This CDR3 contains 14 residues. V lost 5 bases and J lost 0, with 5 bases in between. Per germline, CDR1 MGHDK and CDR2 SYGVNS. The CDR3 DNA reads TGTGCCAGCAGTCAAAGCTCCTATAATTCACCCCTCCACTTT. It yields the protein CASSQSSYNSPLHF.

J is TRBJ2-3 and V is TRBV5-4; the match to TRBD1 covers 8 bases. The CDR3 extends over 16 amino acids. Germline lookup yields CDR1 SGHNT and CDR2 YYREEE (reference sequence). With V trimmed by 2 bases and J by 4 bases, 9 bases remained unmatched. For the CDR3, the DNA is TGTGCCAGCAGCTTTTCCCAAGGACAGGGAGCAGATACGCAGTATTTT. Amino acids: CASSFSQGQGADTQYF.

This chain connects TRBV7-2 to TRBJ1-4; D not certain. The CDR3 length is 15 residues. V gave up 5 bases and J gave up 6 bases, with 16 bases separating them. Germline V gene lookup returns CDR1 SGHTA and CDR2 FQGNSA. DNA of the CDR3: TGTGCCAGCAGCCGTTCCGGAGGAGGGTATGAAAAACTGTTTTTT. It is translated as CASSRSGGGYEKLFF. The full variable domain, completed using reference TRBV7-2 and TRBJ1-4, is GAGVSQSPSNKVTEKGKDVELRCDPISGHTALYWYRQSLGQGLEFLIYFQGNSAPDKSGLPSDRFSAERTGGSVSTLTIQRTQQEDSAVYLCASSRSGGGYEKLFFGSGTQLSVL.

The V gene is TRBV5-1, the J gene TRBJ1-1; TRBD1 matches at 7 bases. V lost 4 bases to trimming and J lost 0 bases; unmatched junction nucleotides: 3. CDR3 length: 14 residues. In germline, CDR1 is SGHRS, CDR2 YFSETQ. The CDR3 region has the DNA TGCGCCAGCAGCCGGGGACAGATGAACACTGAAGCTTTCTTT. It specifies CASSRGQMNTEAFF.

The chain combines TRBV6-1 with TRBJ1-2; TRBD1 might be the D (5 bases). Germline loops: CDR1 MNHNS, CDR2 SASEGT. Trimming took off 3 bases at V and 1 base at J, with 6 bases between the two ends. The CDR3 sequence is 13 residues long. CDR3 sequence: CASSDGGNYGYTF. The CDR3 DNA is TGTGCCAGCAGTGACGGGGGTAACTATGGCTACACCTTC.

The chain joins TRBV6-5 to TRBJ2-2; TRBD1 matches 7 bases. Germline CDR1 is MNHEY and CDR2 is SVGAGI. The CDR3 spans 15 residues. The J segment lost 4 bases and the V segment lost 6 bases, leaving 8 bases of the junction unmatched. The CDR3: CASSRTGDPTGELFF. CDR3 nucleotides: TGTGCCAGCAGCCGAACAGGGGATCCCACCGGGGAGCTGTTTTTT.

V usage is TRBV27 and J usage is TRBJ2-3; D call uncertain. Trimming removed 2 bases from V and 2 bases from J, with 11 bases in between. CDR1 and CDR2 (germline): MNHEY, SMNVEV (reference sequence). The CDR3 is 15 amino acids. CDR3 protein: CASSLRASPTDTQYF. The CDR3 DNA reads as TGTGCCAGCAGTTTAAGGGCCTCCCCCACAGATACGCAGTATTTT.

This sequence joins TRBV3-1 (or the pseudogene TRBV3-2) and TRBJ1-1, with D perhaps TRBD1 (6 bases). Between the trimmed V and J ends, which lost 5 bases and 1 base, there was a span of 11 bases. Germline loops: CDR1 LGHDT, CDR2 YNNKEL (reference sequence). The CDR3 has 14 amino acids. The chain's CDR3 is CASSYIQGNTEAFF. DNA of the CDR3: TGTGCCAGCAGCTACATACAGGGGAACACTGAAGCTTTCTTT.

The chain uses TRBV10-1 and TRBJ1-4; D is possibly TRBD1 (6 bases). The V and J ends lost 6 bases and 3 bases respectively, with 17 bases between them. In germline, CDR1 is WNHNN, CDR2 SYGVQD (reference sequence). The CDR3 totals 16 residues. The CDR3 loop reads CASSPPWTVSNEKLFF. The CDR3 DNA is TGCGCCAGCAGCCCCCCATGGACAGTCTCTAATGAAAAACTGTTTTTT.

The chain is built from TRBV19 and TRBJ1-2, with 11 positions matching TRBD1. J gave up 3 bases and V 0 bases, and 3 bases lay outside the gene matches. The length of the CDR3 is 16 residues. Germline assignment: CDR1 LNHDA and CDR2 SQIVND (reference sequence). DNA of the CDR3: TGTGCCAGTAGTATAGAAGGACAGGGGGCCGACTATGGCTACACCTTC. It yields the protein CASSIEGQGADYGYTF.

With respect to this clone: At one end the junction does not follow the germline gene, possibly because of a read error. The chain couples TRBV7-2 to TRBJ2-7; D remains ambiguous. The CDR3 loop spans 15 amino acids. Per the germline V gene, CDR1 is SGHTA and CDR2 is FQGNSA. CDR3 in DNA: TGTGCCAGCAGCTTAGCGAGTCACGGATTCCAGGAGCGGTACTTC. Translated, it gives CASSLASHGFQERYF.

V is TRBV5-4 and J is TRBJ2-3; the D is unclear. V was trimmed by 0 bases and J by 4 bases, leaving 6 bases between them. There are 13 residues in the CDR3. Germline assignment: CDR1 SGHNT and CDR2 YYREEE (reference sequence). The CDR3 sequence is CASSLVGPDTQYF. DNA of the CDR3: TGTGCCAGCAGCTTGGTTGGTCCAGATACGCAGTATTTT.

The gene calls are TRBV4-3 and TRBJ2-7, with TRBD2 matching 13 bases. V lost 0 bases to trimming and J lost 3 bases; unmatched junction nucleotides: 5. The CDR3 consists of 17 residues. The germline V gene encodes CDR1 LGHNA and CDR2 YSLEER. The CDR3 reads CASSQDPGLAGLYEQYF. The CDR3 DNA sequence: TGCGCCAGCAGCCAAGATCCGGGACTAGCGGGGCTCTACGAGCAGTACTTC.

CDR3 bases: TGCGCCAGCAGGGGAGGTGAGGAGACCCAGTACTTC. Protein: CASRGGEETQYF. V and J are TRBV5-1 and TRBJ2-5, with a tentative D call TRBD2 (6 bases). The germline CDR1 and CDR2 sequences are SGHRS and YFSETQ. Trimming removed 5 bases from V and 5 bases from J, with 10 bases in between. This CDR3 has 12 residues.